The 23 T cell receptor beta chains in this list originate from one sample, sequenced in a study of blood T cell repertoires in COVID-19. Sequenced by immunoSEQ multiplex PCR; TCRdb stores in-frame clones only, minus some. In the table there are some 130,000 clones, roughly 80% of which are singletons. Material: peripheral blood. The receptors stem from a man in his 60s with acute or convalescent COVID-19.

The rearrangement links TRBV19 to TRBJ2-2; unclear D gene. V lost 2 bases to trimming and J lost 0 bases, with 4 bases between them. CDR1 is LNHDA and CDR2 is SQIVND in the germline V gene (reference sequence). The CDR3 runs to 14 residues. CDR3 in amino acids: CASSISPNTGELFF. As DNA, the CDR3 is TGTGCCAGTAGTATAAGCCCGAACACCGGGGAGCTGTTTTTT.

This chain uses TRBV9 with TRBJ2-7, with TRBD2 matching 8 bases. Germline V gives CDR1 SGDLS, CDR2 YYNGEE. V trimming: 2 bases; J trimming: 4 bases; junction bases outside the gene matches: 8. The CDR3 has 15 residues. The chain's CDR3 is CASSVGNERGYEQYF. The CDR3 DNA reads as TGTGCCAGCAGCGTTGGGAATGAGCGGGGGTACGAGCAGTACTTC.

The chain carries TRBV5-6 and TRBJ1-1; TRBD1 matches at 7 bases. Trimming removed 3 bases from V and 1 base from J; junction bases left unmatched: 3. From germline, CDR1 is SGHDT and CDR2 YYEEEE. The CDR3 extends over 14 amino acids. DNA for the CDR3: TGTGCCAGCAGCTCTCGGACAGGGAACACTGAAGCTTTCTTT. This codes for CASSSRTGNTEAFF.

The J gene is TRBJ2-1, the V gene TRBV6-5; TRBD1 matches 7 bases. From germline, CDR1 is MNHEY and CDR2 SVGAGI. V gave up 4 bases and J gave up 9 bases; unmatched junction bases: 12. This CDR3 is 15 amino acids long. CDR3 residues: CASSSRTGSKSEQFF. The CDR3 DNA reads TGTGCCAGCAGTTCCAGGACAGGTTCGAAGTCTGAGCAGTTCTTC.

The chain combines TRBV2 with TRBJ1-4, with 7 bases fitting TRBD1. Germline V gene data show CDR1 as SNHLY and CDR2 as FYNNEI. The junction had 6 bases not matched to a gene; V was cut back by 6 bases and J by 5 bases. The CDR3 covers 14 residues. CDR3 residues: CASSDRVENEKLFF. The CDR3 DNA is TGTGCCAGCAGCGACAGGGTTGAGAATGAAAAACTGTTTTTT.

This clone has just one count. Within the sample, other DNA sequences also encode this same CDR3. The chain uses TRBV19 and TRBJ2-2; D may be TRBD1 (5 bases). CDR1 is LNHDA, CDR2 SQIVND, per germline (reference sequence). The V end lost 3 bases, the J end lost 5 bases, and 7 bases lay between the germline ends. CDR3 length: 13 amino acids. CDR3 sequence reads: CASSISGTGELFF. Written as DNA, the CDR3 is TGTGCCAGTAGTATTTCAGGGACCGGGGAGCTGTTTTTT.

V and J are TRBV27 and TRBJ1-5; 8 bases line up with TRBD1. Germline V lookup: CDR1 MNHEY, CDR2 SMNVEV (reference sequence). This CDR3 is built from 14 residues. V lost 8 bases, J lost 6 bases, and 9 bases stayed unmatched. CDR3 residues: CASSRQGFRQPQHF. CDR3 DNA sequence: TGTGCCAGCTCCCGACAGGGGTTCCGTCAGCCCCAGCATTTT.

The CDR3 sequence is CSVYRQGNTYEQYF. Written as DNA, the CDR3 is TGCAGCGTCTATCGACAGGGGAACACCTACGAGCAGTACTTC. The J gene is TRBJ2-7, the V gene TRBV29-1; 8 bases are shared with TRBD1. After removal of 6 bases from V and 2 bases from J, the junction contained 9 bases not matched to a gene. Germline lookup yields CDR1 SQVTM and CDR2 ANQGSEA. This CDR3 has 14 residues.

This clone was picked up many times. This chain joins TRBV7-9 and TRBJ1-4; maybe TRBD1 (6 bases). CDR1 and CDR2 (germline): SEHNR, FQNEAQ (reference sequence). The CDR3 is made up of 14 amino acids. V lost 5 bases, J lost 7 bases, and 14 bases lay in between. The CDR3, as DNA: TGTGCCAGCAGCCAAACCCCACAGGGTGAAAAACTGTTTTTT. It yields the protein CASSQTPQGEKLFF.

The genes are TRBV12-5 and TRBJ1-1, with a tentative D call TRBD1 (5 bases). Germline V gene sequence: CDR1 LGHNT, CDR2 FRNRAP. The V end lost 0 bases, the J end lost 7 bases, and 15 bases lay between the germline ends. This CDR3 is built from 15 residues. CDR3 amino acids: CASGLVLGEGVEAFF. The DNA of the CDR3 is TGTGCTAGTGGTTTGGTATTAGGGGAGGGAGTTGAAGCTTTCTTT.

As DNA, the CDR3 is TGTGCCAGTAGGAAAATAGCGGGATTCTACAATGAGCAGTTCTTC. It is translated as CASRKIAGFYNEQFF. The V call is TRBV19, the J call TRBJ2-1; TRBD2 matches at 8 bases. Trimming cost V 6 bases and J 3 bases; bases outside gene matches: 7. The CDR3 runs to 15 residues. Germline loops: CDR1 LNHDA, CDR2 SQIVND (reference sequence). Looking up the rest from reference TRBV19 and TRBJ2-1 gives the full variable domain: DGGITQSPKYLFRKEGQNVTLSCEQNLNHDAMYWYRQDPGQGLRLIYYSQIVNDFQKGDIAEGYSVSREKKESFPLTVTSAQKNPTAFYLCASRKIAGFYNEQFFGPGTRLTVL.

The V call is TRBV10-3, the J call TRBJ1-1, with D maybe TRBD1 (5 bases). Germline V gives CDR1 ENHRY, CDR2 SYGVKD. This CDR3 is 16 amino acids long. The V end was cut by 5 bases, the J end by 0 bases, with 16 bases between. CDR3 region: CAISPLVDSMNTEAFF. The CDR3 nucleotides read TGTGCCATCAGTCCTCTTGTCGACAGCATGAACACTGAAGCTTTCTTT.

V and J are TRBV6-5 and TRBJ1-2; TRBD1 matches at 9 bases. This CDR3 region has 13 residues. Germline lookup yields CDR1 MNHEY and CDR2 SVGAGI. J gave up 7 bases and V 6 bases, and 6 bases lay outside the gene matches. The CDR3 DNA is TGTGCCAGCAGGCCGGGACAGGGTTCTGGCTACACCTTC. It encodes CASRPGQGSGYTF.

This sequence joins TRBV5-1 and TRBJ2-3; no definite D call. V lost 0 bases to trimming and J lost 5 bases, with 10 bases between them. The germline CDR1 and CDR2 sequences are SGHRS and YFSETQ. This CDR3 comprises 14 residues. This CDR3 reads CASSLGALGDTQYF. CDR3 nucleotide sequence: TGCGCCAGCAGCTTGGGAGCCCTAGGAGATACGCAGTATTTT.

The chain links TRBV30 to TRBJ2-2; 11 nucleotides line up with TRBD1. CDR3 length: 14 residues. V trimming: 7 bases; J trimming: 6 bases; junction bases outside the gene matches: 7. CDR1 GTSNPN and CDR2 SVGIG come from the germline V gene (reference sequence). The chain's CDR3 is CASLGTGGPGELFF. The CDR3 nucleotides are TGTGCCTCCCTAGGGACAGGGGGGCCCGGGGAGCTGTTTTTT. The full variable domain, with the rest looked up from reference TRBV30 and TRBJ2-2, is SQTIHQWPATLVQPVGSPLSLECTVEGTSNPNLYWYRQAAGRGLQLLFYSVGIGQISSEVPQNLSASRPQDRQFILSSKKLLLSDSGFYLCASLGTGGPGELFFGEGSRLTVL.

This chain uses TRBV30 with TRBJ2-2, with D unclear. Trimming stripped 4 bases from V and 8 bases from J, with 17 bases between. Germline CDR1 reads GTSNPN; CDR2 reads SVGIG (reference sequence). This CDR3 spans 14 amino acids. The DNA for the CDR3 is TGTGCCTGGAAAAACACCCCGGGTACGGGGGAGCTGTTTTTT. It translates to CAWKNTPGTGELFF.

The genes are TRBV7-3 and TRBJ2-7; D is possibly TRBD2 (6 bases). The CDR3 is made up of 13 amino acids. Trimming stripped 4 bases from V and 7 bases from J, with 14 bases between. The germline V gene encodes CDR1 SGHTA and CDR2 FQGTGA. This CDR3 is CASSSIADTEQYF. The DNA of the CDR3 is TGTGCCAGCAGCTCGATAGCGGATACAGAGCAGTACTTC.

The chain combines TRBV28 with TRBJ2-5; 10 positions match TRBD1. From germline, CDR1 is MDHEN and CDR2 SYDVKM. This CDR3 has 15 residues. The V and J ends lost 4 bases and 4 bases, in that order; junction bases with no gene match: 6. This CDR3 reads CASSSRDRGRETQYF. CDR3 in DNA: TGTGCCAGCAGTTCCCGGGACAGGGGACGAGAGACCCAGTACTTC.

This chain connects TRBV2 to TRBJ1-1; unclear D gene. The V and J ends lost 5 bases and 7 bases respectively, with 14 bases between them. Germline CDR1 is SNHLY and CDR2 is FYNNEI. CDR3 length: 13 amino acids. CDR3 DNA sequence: TGTGCCAGCAGTTATATCCCGCTCGGTGAAGCTTTCTTT. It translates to CASSYIPLGEAFF.

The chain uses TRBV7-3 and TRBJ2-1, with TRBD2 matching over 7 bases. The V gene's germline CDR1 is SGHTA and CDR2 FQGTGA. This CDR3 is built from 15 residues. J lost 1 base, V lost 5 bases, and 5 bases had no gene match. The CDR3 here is CASSQGLGSYNEQFF. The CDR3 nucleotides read TGTGCCAGCAGCCAAGGACTAGGTTCCTACAATGAGCAGTTCTTC. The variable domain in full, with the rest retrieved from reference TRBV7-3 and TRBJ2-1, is GAGVSQTPSNKVTEKGKYVELRCDPISGHTALYWYRQSLGQGPEFLIYFQGTGAADDSGLPNDRFFAVRPEGSVSTLKIQRTERGDSAVYLCASSQGLGSYNEQFFGPGTRLTVL.

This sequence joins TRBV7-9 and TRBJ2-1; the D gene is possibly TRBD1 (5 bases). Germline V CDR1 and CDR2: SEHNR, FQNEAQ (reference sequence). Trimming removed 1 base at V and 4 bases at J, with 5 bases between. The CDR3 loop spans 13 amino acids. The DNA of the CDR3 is TGTGCCAGCAGCTTAGGACAGTACAATGAGCAGTTCTTC. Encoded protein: CASSLGQYNEQFF.

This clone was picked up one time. CDR3 coding DNA: TGTGCTAGTGGCGGTTCGACAGGGAACACCGGGGAGCTGTTTTTT. Translated: CASGGSTGNTGELFF. The chain combines TRBV12-5 with TRBJ2-2, with D perhaps matching TRBD1 (6 bases). The CDR3 spans 15 residues. V lost 6 bases and J 1 base, leaving 12 bases between the germline ends. CDR1 and CDR2 from the germline V gene are LGHNT and FRNRAP.

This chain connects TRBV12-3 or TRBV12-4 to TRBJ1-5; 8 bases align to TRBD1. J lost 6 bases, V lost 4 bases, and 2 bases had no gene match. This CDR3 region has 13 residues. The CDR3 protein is CASSSDRGQPQHF. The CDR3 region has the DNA TGTGCCAGCAGTTCCGACAGGGGTCAGCCCCAGCATTTT.